The clone carrying this T cell receptor beta chain turned up a few times. Its antigen is not identified. The CDR3 length is 15 residues. Trimming left V 0 bases short and J 0 bases short, with 9 bases between. Germline V CDR1 and CDR2: SGHRS, YFSETQ. MiXCR, run by TCRdb on the 5' RACE reads, gives a single entry per CDR3 protein. The sample includes around 200,000 distinct CDR3 sequences, around a tenth seen only once; the top ten take roughly 5%. These data originate in a study of identical twins. Study results and limitations: One should note that invariant MAIT and iNKT cells could partly confound zero-insertion analyses. These conclusions were based on statistical analysis (cross-sectional, not following the same donors). Whereas memory repertoires showed no such difference, abundant cord blood beta clonotypes carried fewer insertions.

The donor group consisted entirely of healthy Caucasians. The chain combines TRBV5-1 with TRBJ2-5, with D uncertain. The sample taken for sequencing was memory (CD45RO+) T cells sorted from blood. The sequence was collected from a woman aged 18-29 years in good health. The CDR3 region is CASSLGDAYQETQYF. CDR3 DNA: TGCGCCAGCAGCTTGGGAGACGCGTACCAAGAGACCCAGTACTTC.